These T cell receptor beta chains were read from a single sample in a study of CD8+ T cells in alopecia areata. Using immunoSEQ multiplex PCR, the repertoire was profiled, and TCRdb retains in-frame clones only, with some absent. The sample has about 210,000 clones, less than 75% seen once. This material consisted of CD4+ T cells sorted from blood, taken at week 4, from a patient treated with tofacitinib. These receptors were obtained from a human donor with alopecia areata. Both conserved end residues are part of each CDR3. A D gene is named only where the DNA matches it firmly. A row's size may be missing; if present it is once, few, many or a size class.

.	TRBV27	.	TRBJ1-5	TGTGCCAGCAGTTTTGGCAATCAGCCCCAGCATTTT	CASSFGNQPQHF
TRBD1	TRBV29-1	.	TRBJ1-5	TGCAGCGTTGCGGGACAGGGATCCGATCAGCCCCAGCATTTT	CSVAGQGSDQPQHF
.	TRBV10-3	.	TRBJ1-4	TGTGCCATCAGTGAGTCGCGGGTGAATGAAAAACTGTTTTTT	CAISESRVNEKLFF
.	TRBV6-5	.	TRBJ2-7	TGTGCCAGCAGTCCGGGCCGGCTGGGCGAGCAGTACTTC	CASSPGRLGEQYF
TRBD1	TRBV6-1	.	TRBJ1-2	TGTGCCAGCAGTGAAGGGTGGACAGGGAGCTATGGCTACACCTTC	CASSEGWTGSYGYTF
.	TRBV15	.	TRBJ1-1	TGTGCCACCAGACGGGAAATAGCCACTGAAGCTTTCTTT	CATRREIATEAFF
.	TRBV30	.	TRBJ1-3	TGTGCCTGGAGTACAGCCTTGACCATATATTTT	CAWSTALTIYF
.	TRBV27	many	TRBJ2-7	TGTGCCAGCAGTTTCTTGGGGGCCGAGCAGTACTTC	CASSFLGAEQYF
.	TRBV6-1	.	TRBJ2-7	TGTGCCAGCACCAGACATGGCGAGCAGTACTTC	CASTRHGEQYF
.	TRBV2	few	TRBJ1-5	TGTGCCAGCAGTGAAGAGGGCCAGAACAATCAGCCCCAGCATTTT	CASSEEGQNNQPQHF
.	TRBV21-1	few	TRBJ2-1	TGTGCCAGCAGCAAAGGGGATTTCTACTACAATGAGCAGTTCTTC	CASSKGDFYYNEQFF
.	TRBV30	.	TRBJ1-5	TGTGCCTGGAGTGTTTCACGCGATCAGCCCCAGCATTTT	CAWSVSRDQPQHF
.	TRBV28	once	TRBJ1-2	TGTGCCAGCAGTTCAACAGGCCTCTATGGCTACACCTTC	CASSSTGLYGYTF
.	TRBV10-3	few	TRBJ2-2	TGTGCCATCACGGACCAAGGTCACACCGGGGAGCTGTTTTTT	CAITDQGHTGELFF
.	TRBV5-1	.	TRBJ2-7	TGCGCCAGCAGCTTAACGCAGGGTGGCCACGAGCAGTACTTC	CASSLTQGGHEQYF
.	TRBV10-3	few	TRBJ2-7	TGTGCCATCAAGGACACATACTACGAGCAGTACTTC	CAIKDTYYEQYF
.	TRBV25-1	once	TRBJ1-2	TGTGCCAGCACAGACGGGCGGTACGGCTACACCTTC	CASTDGRYGYTF
.	TRBV29-1	once	TRBJ1-1	TGCAGCGTTGAATCGGCGGGACACGGGGCTTTCTTT	CSVESAGHGAFF
.	TRBV18	.	TRBJ2-3	TGTGCCAGGATGGACAGCGCCTATAACACAGATACGCAGTATTTT	CARMDSAYNTDTQYF
.	TRBV30	.	TRBJ1-1	TGTGCCTGGAGGCGGGGCGGAATGAACACTGAAGCTTTCTTT	CAWRRGGMNTEAFF
.	TRBV15	.	TRBJ2-1	TGTGCCACCAGCAGAGGCCCCTACGGGAATGAGCAGTTCTTC	CATSRGPYGNEQFF
TRBD1	TRBV30	.	TRBJ1-2	TGTGCCTGGAACACCCAGACAGGGCGCTATGGCTACACCTTC	CAWNTQTGRYGYTF
TRBD2	TRBV30	few	TRBJ2-2	TGTGCCTGGAGTGTGACTAGCGTCGGCACCGGGGAGCTGTTTTTT	CAWSVTSVGTGELFF
.	TRBV6-5	.	TRBJ2-2	TGTGCCAGCACAAGGGGGACCGGGGAGCTGTTTTTT	CASTRGTGELFF
TRBD1	TRBV29-1	.	TRBJ1-2	TGCAGCGTTGTGTTGGGACAGGGCCCCGTCTATGGCTACACCTTC	CSVVLGQGPVYGYTF
.	TRBV29-1	.	TRBJ2-7	TGCAGCGTTCGCAGGGGCCACGAGCAGTACTTC	CSVRRGHEQYF
.	TRBV30	.	TRBJ1-4	TGTGCCTGGAGTCCCCACCAGGGTATGGATGAAAAACTGTTTTTT	CAWSPHQGMDEKLFF
.	TRBV5-1	few	TRBJ2-3	TGCGCCAGCAGCTTCCCCGGGCGCACAGATACGCAGTATTTT	CASSFPGRTDTQYF
TRBD2	TRBV7-2	.	TRBJ2-3	TGTGCCAGCAGCCGCGGGGGTACGCAGTATTTT	CASSRGGTQYF
TRBD1	TRBV5-1	.	TRBJ2-3	TGCGCCAGCAGCTCACAACCCGGGACAGGGGTCACAGATACGCAGTATTTT	CASSSQPGTGVTDTQYF
.	TRBV27	.	TRBJ1-2	TGTGCCAGCAGTAGGTCCCGGCTATTGGGAGGCTACACCTTC	CASSRSRLLGGYTF
TRBD1	TRBV29-1	few	TRBJ2-7	TGCAGCGTTGAACGGACAGGCTCCTACGAGCAGTACTTC	CSVERTGSYEQYF
TRBD2	TRBV6-1	.	TRBJ2-3	TGTGCCAGCAGTGCCATAGCGGGGGGGCCGGATACGCAGTATTTT	CASSAIAGGPDTQYF
TRBD2	TRBV29-1	.	TRBJ2-1	TGCAGCACCGGACTAGCGGGGGGATCCTACAATGAGCAGTTCTTC	CSTGLAGGSYNEQFF
.	TRBV14	many	TRBJ2-5	TGTGCCAGCAGTAGACAGGAAGGTCTCGTGTACCAAGAGACCCAGTACTTC	CASSRQEGLVYQETQYF
.	TRBV7-9	.	TRBJ2-3	TGTGCCAGCAGCTCGGGACTCCACGGAGATACGCAGTATTTT	CASSSGLHGDTQYF